This is a list of T cell receptor beta chains from one sample in a study of blood T cell repertoires in COVID-19. Measured with immunoSEQ multiplex PCR; TCRdb has only the in-frame clones, and not every one. Among roughly 120,000 clones, approximately 87% were seen once, and the ten largest hold more than 25%. Input material: peripheral blood. The receptors come from a woman in her seventies with acute or convalescent COVID-19. The CDR3 runs from the conserved cysteine through the conserved F or W. D genes are given only for firm matches. Not all rows give a size; the values are once, few, many and, for expanded clones, a class.

d_gene: NA; abundance: NA; j_gene: TRBJ2-7; v_gene: TRBV27; CDR3nt: TGTGCCAGCAGCTTCCGGGAATCCTACGAGCAGTACTTC; CDR3aa: CASSFRESYEQYF
d_gene: TRBD2; abundance: NA; j_gene: TRBJ2-3; v_gene: TRBV7-2; CDR3nt: TGTGCCAGCAGCTTAGTGGCGGGGGGGGTCACCAATACGCAGTATTTT; CDR3aa: CASSLVAGGVTNTQYF
d_gene: NA; abundance: NA; j_gene: TRBJ1-5; v_gene: TRBV12-3/TRBV12-4; CDR3nt: TGTGCCAGCAGTTTACGTGATCAGCCCCAGCATTTT; CDR3aa: CASSLRDQPQHF
d_gene: NA; abundance: NA; j_gene: TRBJ2-2; v_gene: TRBV2; CDR3nt: TGTGCCAGCAGTCCCCGGTCCAAAGAACTCCTGAACACCGGGGAGCTGTTTTTT; CDR3aa: CASSPRSKELLNTGELFF
d_gene: NA; abundance: NA; j_gene: TRBJ2-3; v_gene: TRBV10-3; CDR3nt: TGTGCCACCACCCGGGACGGGGGAGCCACAGATACGCAGTATTTT; CDR3aa: CATTRDGGATDTQYF
d_gene: NA; abundance: NA; j_gene: TRBJ1-5; v_gene: TRBV5-8; CDR3nt: TGTGCCAGCAGCTTTAGTGTTTACCAGCCCCAGCATTTT; CDR3aa: CASSFSVYQPQHF
d_gene: NA; abundance: NA; j_gene: TRBJ1-1; v_gene: TRBV5-1; CDR3nt: TGCGCCAGCAGCTTGACAGTCAACACTGAAGCTTTCTTT; CDR3aa: CASSLTVNTEAFF
d_gene: NA; abundance: NA; j_gene: TRBJ1-2; v_gene: TRBV5-4; CDR3nt: TGTGCCAGCAGCTTGGAAGGGGCTAACTATGGCTACACCTTC; CDR3aa: CASSLEGANYGYTF
d_gene: NA; abundance: NA; j_gene: TRBJ1-1; v_gene: TRBV3-1/TRBV3-2; CDR3nt: TGTGCCAGCAGCCAATCAGGGCTTGAAGCTTTCTTT; CDR3aa: CASSQSGLEAFF
d_gene: NA; abundance: NA; j_gene: TRBJ1-6; v_gene: TRBV4-1; CDR3nt: TGCGCCAGCAGCCAACCAGCCCGGGAGCTACATAATTCACCCCTCCACTTT; CDR3aa: CASSQPARELHNSPLHF
d_gene: NA; abundance: NA; j_gene: TRBJ1-1; v_gene: TRBV13; CDR3nt: TGTGCCAGCAGACAGAGACCCTTCATGAACACTGAAGCTTTCTTT; CDR3aa: CASRQRPFMNTEAFF
d_gene: NA; abundance: NA; j_gene: TRBJ1-1; v_gene: TRBV5-8; CDR3nt: TGTGCTGGTGGGGCTTATAGGGACACTGAAGCTTTCTTT; CDR3aa: CAGGAYRDTEAFF
d_gene: NA; abundance: NA; j_gene: TRBJ1-2; v_gene: TRBV12-3/TRBV12-4; CDR3nt: TGTGCCAGCAGCTTCCTCGTAGGGAGCGGCTACACCTTC; CDR3aa: CASSFLVGSGYTF
d_gene: TRBD1; abundance: NA; j_gene: TRBJ2-5; v_gene: TRBV18; CDR3nt: TGTGCCAGCTCACCTAGACAGGGCGAAGAGACCCAGTACTTC; CDR3aa: CASSPRQGEETQYF
d_gene: NA; abundance: NA; j_gene: TRBJ2-7; v_gene: TRBV7-9; CDR3nt: TGTGCCAGCAGCCCAAAGGGAGGAGTGAAATTCTACGAGCAGTACTTC; CDR3aa: CASSPKGGVKFYEQYF
d_gene: NA; abundance: once; j_gene: TRBJ2-3; v_gene: TRBV4-1; CDR3nt: TGCGCCAGCAGCTCCCGGGGCAGGGGCGTGCTCAAAGATACGCAGTATTTT; CDR3aa: CASSSRGRGVLKDTQYF
d_gene: NA; abundance: NA; j_gene: TRBJ1-1; v_gene: TRBV20-1; CDR3nt: TGCAGTGCTAGGGGGGCGATAGAAGCTTTCTTT; CDR3aa: CSARGAIEAFF
d_gene: NA; abundance: once; j_gene: TRBJ1-5; v_gene: TRBV5-1; CDR3nt: TGCGCCAGCAGCCTGGGGGAGGTGGGGCAGCCCCAGCATTTT; CDR3aa: CASSLGEVGQPQHF
d_gene: TRBD1; abundance: NA; j_gene: TRBJ1-5; v_gene: TRBV28; CDR3nt: TGTGCCAGCAGTTTCGCATACAGGGGTGGAAATCAGCCCCAGCATTTT; CDR3aa: CASSFAYRGGNQPQHF
d_gene: TRBD1; abundance: NA; j_gene: TRBJ1-5; v_gene: TRBV2; CDR3nt: TGTGCCAGCAGGGGACAGGGGGTAAGCAATCAGCCCCAGCATTTT; CDR3aa: CASRGQGVSNQPQHF
d_gene: NA; abundance: NA; j_gene: TRBJ2-3; v_gene: TRBV11-3; CDR3nt: TGTGCCAGCAGCTCTTCAGATACGCAGTATTTT; CDR3aa: CASSSSDTQYF
d_gene: NA; abundance: NA; j_gene: TRBJ1-1; v_gene: TRBV9; CDR3nt: TGTGCCAGCAGCCCGAGATGGGGCGGGGGGGACGCTTTCTTT; CDR3aa: CASSPRWGGGDAFF
d_gene: NA; abundance: NA; j_gene: TRBJ2-6; v_gene: TRBV21-1; CDR3nt: TGTGCCAGCAGCTCGGAGGGCAGGTCTCCAACTGGGGCCAACGTCCTGACTTTC; CDR3aa: CASSSEGRSPTGANVLTF
d_gene: NA; abundance: few; j_gene: TRBJ1-4; v_gene: TRBV5-1; CDR3nt: TGCGCCAGCAGCTTGGGAGAGGGCGAAAAACTGTTTTTT; CDR3aa: CASSLGEGEKLFF
d_gene: NA; abundance: NA; j_gene: TRBJ1-2; v_gene: TRBV18; CDR3nt: TGTGCCAGCCGCCTAAAACCTAACTATGGCTACACCTTC; CDR3aa: CASRLKPNYGYTF
d_gene: NA; abundance: NA; j_gene: TRBJ1-3; v_gene: TRBV28; CDR3nt: TGTGCCAGCAGTTTATCAGGGCCCGGAAACACCATATATTTT; CDR3aa: CASSLSGPGNTIYF
d_gene: TRBD2; abundance: once; j_gene: TRBJ2-5; v_gene: TRBV2; CDR3nt: TGTGCCAGCACCGGGGGGCTAGCGGGACCGACCCAGTACTTC; CDR3aa: CASTGGLAGPTQYF
d_gene: NA; abundance: NA; j_gene: TRBJ2-3; v_gene: TRBV20-1; CDR3nt: TGCAGTGCTAAGGGGGTAGATACGCAGTATTTT; CDR3aa: CSAKGVDTQYF
d_gene: NA; abundance: NA; j_gene: TRBJ2-5; v_gene: TRBV2; CDR3nt: TGTGCCAGCAGTGCTGCGGACACCACCCCGTACTTC; CDR3aa: CASSAADTTPYF
d_gene: NA; abundance: NA; j_gene: TRBJ1-2; v_gene: TRBV2; CDR3nt: TGTGCCAGCAGCGCGGCGTTCCCCCCCAACTATGGCTACACCTTC; CDR3aa: CASSAAFPPNYGYTF
d_gene: NA; abundance: NA; j_gene: TRBJ1-5; v_gene: TRBV6-5; CDR3nt: TGTGCCAGCAGATTACAGCAGGAGGGCAATCAGCCCCAGCATTTT; CDR3aa: CASRLQQEGNQPQHF
d_gene: NA; abundance: NA; j_gene: TRBJ1-5; v_gene: TRBV6-5; CDR3nt: TGTGCCAGCGGGACAATTAGCAATCAGCCCCAGCATTTT; CDR3aa: CASGTISNQPQHF
d_gene: TRBD1; abundance: NA; j_gene: TRBJ1-5; v_gene: TRBV5-1; CDR3nt: TGCGCCAGGAGGGACAGGGGTAAGGGTCAGCCCCAGCATTTT; CDR3aa: CARRDRGKGQPQHF
d_gene: NA; abundance: NA; j_gene: TRBJ1-1; v_gene: TRBV2; CDR3nt: TGTGCCAGCAGTTGGGGACAGAACACTGAAGCTTTCTTT; CDR3aa: CASSWGQNTEAFF
d_gene: TRBD1; abundance: NA; j_gene: TRBJ1-4; v_gene: TRBV28; CDR3nt: TGTGCCAGCAGTTCCGGGACAGTTAATGAAAAACTGTTTTTT; CDR3aa: CASSSGTVNEKLFF
d_gene: NA; abundance: NA; j_gene: TRBJ1-6; v_gene: TRBV6-2/TRBV6-3; CDR3nt: TGTGCCAGCAGTTACTCGCTGCCGCCCCCGGTGCCCCTCCACTTT; CDR3aa: CASSYSLPPPVPLHF
d_gene: NA; abundance: NA; j_gene: TRBJ1-1; v_gene: TRBV9; CDR3nt: TGTGCCAGCACCTCCAGGGATTTGAACACTGAAGCTTTCTTT; CDR3aa: CASTSRDLNTEAFF
d_gene: NA; abundance: NA; j_gene: TRBJ1-1; v_gene: TRBV7-8; CDR3nt: TGTGCCAGCAGCCCAGCGGGCCACACTGAAGCTTTCTTT; CDR3aa: CASSPAGHTEAFF
d_gene: TRBD1; abundance: NA; j_gene: TRBJ1-4; v_gene: TRBV19; CDR3nt: TGTGCCAGTAGTACCCGGACAGGGGTTGAAAAACTGTTTTTT; CDR3aa: CASSTRTGVEKLFF
d_gene: TRBD1; abundance: NA; j_gene: TRBJ2-7; v_gene: TRBV19; CDR3nt: TGTGCCAGTAGTATTGGCAGGGGGACCTACGAGCAGTACTTC; CDR3aa: CASSIGRGTYEQYF
d_gene: NA; abundance: NA; j_gene: TRBJ2-1; v_gene: TRBV6-4; CDR3nt: TGTGCCAGCAGTGACTCGATGGGGGCTTCGTACAATGAGCAGTTCTTC; CDR3aa: CASSDSMGASYNEQFF
d_gene: TRBD1; abundance: NA; j_gene: TRBJ2-7; v_gene: TRBV5-1; CDR3nt: TGCGCCAGCAGCTTGGCCGGGGACAGATCCTACGAGCAGTACTTC; CDR3aa: CASSLAGDRSYEQYF
d_gene: NA; abundance: NA; j_gene: TRBJ2-6; v_gene: TRBV5-4; CDR3nt: TGTGCCAGCAGCCCACCCCGGACACTCTCTGGGGCCAACGTCCTGACTTTC; CDR3aa: CASSPPRTLSGANVLTF
d_gene: NA; abundance: few; j_gene: TRBJ1-5; v_gene: TRBV6-5; CDR3nt: TGTGCCAGCAGACCGGGACACAGCAATCAGCCCCAGCATTTT; CDR3aa: CASRPGHSNQPQHF
d_gene: NA; abundance: NA; j_gene: TRBJ2-3; v_gene: TRBV29-1; CDR3nt: TGCAGCGTTTCCCAGGGCTCAAGCACAGATACGCAGTATTTT; CDR3aa: CSVSQGSSTDTQYF
d_gene: NA; abundance: NA; j_gene: TRBJ2-3; v_gene: TRBV19; CDR3nt: TGTGCCAGTAGTATAGATAGCGGTGCCGATACGCAGTATTTT; CDR3aa: CASSIDSGADTQYF
d_gene: NA; abundance: NA; j_gene: TRBJ1-6; v_gene: TRBV11-2; CDR3nt: TGTGCCAGCAGCTTAGCCGGGGGGGCCCCTTCACCCCTCCACTTT; CDR3aa: CASSLAGGAPSPLHF
d_gene: NA; abundance: NA; j_gene: TRBJ2-3; v_gene: TRBV7-6; CDR3nt: TGTGCCAGCAGCTCCTTAACTAGCACAGATACGCAGTATTTT; CDR3aa: CASSSLTSTDTQYF
d_gene: TRBD1; abundance: once; j_gene: TRBJ1-1; v_gene: TRBV18; CDR3nt: TGTGCCAGCTCCCCGGGACAGGGGGCCGCTGAAGCTTTCTTT; CDR3aa: CASSPGQGAAEAFF
d_gene: NA; abundance: NA; j_gene: TRBJ1-2; v_gene: TRBV5-6; CDR3nt: TGTGCCAGCAGCTTAGGCAGGGGCTATGGCTACACCTTC; CDR3aa: CASSLGRGYGYTF
d_gene: NA; abundance: NA; j_gene: TRBJ1-1; v_gene: TRBV7-9; CDR3nt: TGTGCCAGCAGCCCAGGGACTTTGGGGACTGAAGCTTTCTTT; CDR3aa: CASSPGTLGTEAFF
d_gene: TRBD1; abundance: NA; j_gene: TRBJ2-1; v_gene: TRBV4-1; CDR3nt: TGCGCCAGCAGCCAAGAGGGACAGCTACCCGGGAATGAGCAGTTCTTC; CDR3aa: CASSQEGQLPGNEQFF
d_gene: TRBD1; abundance: NA; j_gene: TRBJ2-2; v_gene: TRBV2; CDR3nt: TGTGCCAGCACTAGGGGGCCCGGGGAGCTGTTTTTT; CDR3aa: CASTRGPGELFF
d_gene: NA; abundance: NA; j_gene: TRBJ1-2; v_gene: TRBV5-1; CDR3nt: TGCGCCAGCAGCTTGCAACAGGGCTATGGCTACACCTTC; CDR3aa: CASSLQQGYGYTF
d_gene: NA; abundance: NA; j_gene: TRBJ1-4; v_gene: TRBV5-1; CDR3nt: TGCGCCAGCAGCCCGTCGGGCAGGGCGATTGAAAAACTGTTTTTT; CDR3aa: CASSPSGRAIEKLFF